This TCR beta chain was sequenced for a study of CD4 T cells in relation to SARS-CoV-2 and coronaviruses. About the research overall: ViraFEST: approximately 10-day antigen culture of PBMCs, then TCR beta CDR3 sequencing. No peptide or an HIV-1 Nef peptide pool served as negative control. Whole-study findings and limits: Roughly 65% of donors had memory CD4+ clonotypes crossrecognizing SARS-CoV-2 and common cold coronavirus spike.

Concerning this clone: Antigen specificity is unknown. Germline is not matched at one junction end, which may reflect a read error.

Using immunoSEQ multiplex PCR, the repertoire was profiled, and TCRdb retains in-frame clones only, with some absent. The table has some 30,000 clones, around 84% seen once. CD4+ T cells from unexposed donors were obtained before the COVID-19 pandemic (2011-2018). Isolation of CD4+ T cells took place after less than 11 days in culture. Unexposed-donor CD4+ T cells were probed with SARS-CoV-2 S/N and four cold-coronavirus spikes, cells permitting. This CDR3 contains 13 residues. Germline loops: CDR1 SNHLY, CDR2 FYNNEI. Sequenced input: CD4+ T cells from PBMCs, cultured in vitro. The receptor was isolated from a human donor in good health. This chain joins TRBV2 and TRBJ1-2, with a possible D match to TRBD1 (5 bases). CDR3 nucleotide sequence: TGTGCCCATAGACGGGGGGACGGGCCCCGTCTGGGCTTC. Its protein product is CAHRRGDGPRLGF.